This T cell receptor beta chain emerged from a study of cytomegalovirus exposure and HLA in healthy donors. Study summary: Earlier sequencing of 150 million to 200 million T cells yielded approximately 100 million unique TCR beta sequences. General study results and limits: Productive status was seen about 90% or about 30% of the time for most TCR beta V segments in an earlier analysis.

The CDR3 consists of 13 residues. With 6 bases clipped from V and 6 bases from J, the junction kept 1 base outside the gene matches. CDR1 and CDR2 (germline): MNHEY, SVGAGI. In the PCR, 60 Vbeta and 13 Jbeta primers were used. Clones were sequenced by immunoSEQ multiplex PCR, and TCRdb holds only the in-frame ones, with some missing. The data show about 110,000 clones, under 85% seen once. As for this clone: Its cognate antigen is unknown.

The rearrangement uses TRBV6-5 and TRBJ2-2; 10 bases align to TRBD1. This clonotype originated in a man under 40 in good health and CMV-seropositive. The sample consisted of PBMCs. The CDR3 is CASRDRGSGELFF. DNA of the CDR3: TGTGCCAGCAGGGACAGGGGGTCCGGGGAGCTGTTTTTT.